This TCR beta chain stems from a study of human T cells and chemical hapten exposure. The wider study: A patient group, mainly female, showed alopecia areata, totalis or universalis.

In germline, CDR1 is DFQATT, CDR2 SNEGSKA (reference sequence). Trimming cost V 1 base and J 0 bases, with 6 bases left between them. This CDR3 contains 13 residues. One entry per CDR3 protein, called by TCRdb with MiXCR from the RACE reads. This table has some 99,000 distinct CDR3 sequences, roughly 10% appearing once. At least ten counts were recorded for this clonotype. Time point defined: patch test 2, 6 weeks after DPC sensitization. The treatment denotes: therapeutic diphenylcyclopropenone sensitization with weekly scalp DPC. The gene calls are TRBV20-1 and TRBJ2-5; D uncertain. This sequence was found in a woman aged 40 to 50 with alopecia areata. Some clones in this sample may be carry-over from other donors' samples. The source was whole blood, collected in connection with sensitization to the hapten diphenylcyclopropenone (DPC). CDR3 sequence (DNA): TGCAGTGCTAGAGGCACAGACCAAGAGACCCAGTACTTC. Protein product: CSARGTDQETQYF.